This is a list of T cell receptor beta chains from one sample in a study of PD-1 blockade in mismatch repair-deficient tumors. Clones were sequenced by immunoSEQ multiplex PCR, and TCRdb holds only the in-frame ones, with some missing. The sample lists some 120,000 clones, about 88% occurring once. The specimen was peripheral blood, collected 44 weeks after starting pembrolizumab. These receptors were obtained from an adult with mismatch repair-deficient cancer. Both conserved end residues are part of each CDR3.

V gene	J gene	CDR3 protein
TRBV30	TRBJ2-4	CAWSPPSGGIPYF
TRBV27	TRBJ2-6	CASSPMDRGFSGANVLTF
TRBV5-1	TRBJ2-7	CASSLLVGRPSYEQYF
TRBV2	TRBJ2-7	CASRTGLWIYEQYF
TRBV10-3	TRBJ2-7	CAIRGAGYSYEQYF
TRBV2	TRBJ2-1	CARGGDVGESSYNEQFF
TRBV12-5	TRBJ2-1	CASGLGGGIEQFF
TRBV18	TRBJ2-3	CASSPNSPSGDTDTQYF
TRBV19	TRBJ1-5	CASSIGQGSVSNQPQHF
TRBV7-3	TRBJ1-2	CASSSGGARTSANYGYTF
TRBV10-2	TRBJ1-2	CASRDSFYGYTF
TRBV27	TRBJ2-7	CASSYTASTNYEQYF
TRBV5-6	TRBJ2-7	CASSFVGDEQYF
TRBV5-6	TRBJ2-3	CASSLVFRVSDTQYF
TRBV2	TRBJ1-1	CASSPQGAEAFF
TRBV2	TRBJ1-2	CASSDWGGQGAYGYTF